Sequencing of this T cell receptor (beta chain) was carried out in a study of shared clonotypes between healthy human individuals. The CDR3 runs 15 residues. The germline V and J ends were trimmed by 6 bases and 0 bases, with 12 bases remaining between them. Germline loops: CDR1 MNHEY, CDR2 SVGAGI. In the original processing: Sequence data from immunoSEQ were junction-only and lacked quality scores; consequently, filtering differed. Produced via immunoSEQ multiplex PCR; TCRdb's table is partial and in-frame only. V and J calls and clone size follow that table, whereas D and trimming were derived from the DNA. The table lists roughly 1,500,000 clones, less than 99% of them singletons.

The sequence was obtained from a man in his thirties or forties in good health. The sequenced material came from naive CD4+ T cells sorted from blood. Subset meaning: CD45RA+ positively selected. The chain couples TRBV6-5 to TRBJ1-5; D gene ambiguous. Written as DNA, the CDR3 is TGTGCCAGCAGCCCACTCGCTGGTAGCAATCAGCCCCAGCATTTT. This translates into CASSPLAGSNQPQHF.